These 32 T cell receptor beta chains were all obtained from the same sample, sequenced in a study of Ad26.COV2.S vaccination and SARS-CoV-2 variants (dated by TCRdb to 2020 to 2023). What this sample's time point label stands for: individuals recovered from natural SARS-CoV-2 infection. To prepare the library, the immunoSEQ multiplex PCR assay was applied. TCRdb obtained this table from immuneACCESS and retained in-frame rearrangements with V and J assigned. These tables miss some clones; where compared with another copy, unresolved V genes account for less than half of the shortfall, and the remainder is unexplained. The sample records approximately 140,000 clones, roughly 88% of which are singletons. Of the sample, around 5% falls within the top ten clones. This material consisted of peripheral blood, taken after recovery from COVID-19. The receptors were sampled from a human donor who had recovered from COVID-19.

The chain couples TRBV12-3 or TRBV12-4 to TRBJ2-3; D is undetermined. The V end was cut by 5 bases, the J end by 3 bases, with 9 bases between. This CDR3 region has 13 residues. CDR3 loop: CASSPRLTDTQYF. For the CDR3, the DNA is TGTGCCAGCAGTCCGCGGTTAACAGATACGCAGTATTTT.

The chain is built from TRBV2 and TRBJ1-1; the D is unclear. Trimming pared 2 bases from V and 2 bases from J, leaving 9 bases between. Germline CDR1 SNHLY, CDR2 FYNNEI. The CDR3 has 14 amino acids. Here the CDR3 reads CASSEQLGNTEAFF. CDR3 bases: TGTGCCAGCAGTGAACAGCTGGGAAACACTGAAGCTTTCTTT.

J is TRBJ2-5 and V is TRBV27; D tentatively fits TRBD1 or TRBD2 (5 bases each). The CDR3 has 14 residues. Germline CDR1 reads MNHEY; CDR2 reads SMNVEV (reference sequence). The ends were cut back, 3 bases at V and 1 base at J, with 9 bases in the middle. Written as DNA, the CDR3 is TGTGCCAGCAGTTTGATGGGACGCCAAGAGACCCAGTACTTC. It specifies CASSLMGRQETQYF.

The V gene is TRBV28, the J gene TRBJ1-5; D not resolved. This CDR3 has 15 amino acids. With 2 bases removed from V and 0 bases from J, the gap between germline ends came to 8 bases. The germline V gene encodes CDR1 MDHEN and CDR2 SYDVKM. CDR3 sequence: CASSLIIASNQPQHF. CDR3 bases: TGTGCCAGCAGTTTAATCATCGCTAGCAATCAGCCCCAGCATTTT.

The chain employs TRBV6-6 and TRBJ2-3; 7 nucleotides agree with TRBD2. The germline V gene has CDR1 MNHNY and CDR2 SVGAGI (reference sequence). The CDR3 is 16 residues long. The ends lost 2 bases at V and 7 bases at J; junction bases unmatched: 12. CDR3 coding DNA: TGTGCCAGCAGTTACCTCGAATCGCAGGGAGGGAATACGCAGTATTTT. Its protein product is CASSYLESQGGNTQYF.

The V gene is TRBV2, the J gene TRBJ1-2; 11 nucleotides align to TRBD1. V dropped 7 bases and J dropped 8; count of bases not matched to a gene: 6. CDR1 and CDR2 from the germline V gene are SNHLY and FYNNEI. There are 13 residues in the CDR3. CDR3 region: CASKGTGGTGYTF. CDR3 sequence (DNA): TGTGCCAGCAAAGGGACAGGGGGAACGGGCTACACCTTC.

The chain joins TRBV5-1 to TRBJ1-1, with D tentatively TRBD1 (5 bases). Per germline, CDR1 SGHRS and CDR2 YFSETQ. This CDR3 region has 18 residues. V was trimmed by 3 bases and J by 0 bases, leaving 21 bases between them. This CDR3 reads CASSYGGWAGIMNTEAFF. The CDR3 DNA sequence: TGCGCCAGCAGCTATGGCGGGTGGGCAGGGATTATGAACACTGAAGCTTTCTTT.

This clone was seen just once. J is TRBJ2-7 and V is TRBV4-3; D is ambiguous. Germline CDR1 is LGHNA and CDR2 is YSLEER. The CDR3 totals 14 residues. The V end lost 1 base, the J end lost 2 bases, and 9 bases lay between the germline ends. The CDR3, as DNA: TGCGCCAGCAGCCAAGGACGGGTGGCCTACGAGCAGTACTTC. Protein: CASSQGRVAYEQYF.

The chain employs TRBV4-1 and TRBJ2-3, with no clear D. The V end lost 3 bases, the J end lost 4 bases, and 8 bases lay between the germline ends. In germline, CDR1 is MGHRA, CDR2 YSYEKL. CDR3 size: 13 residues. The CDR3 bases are TGCGCCAGCAGCCATCCTGGGGCAGATACGCAGTATTTT. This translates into CASSHPGADTQYF.

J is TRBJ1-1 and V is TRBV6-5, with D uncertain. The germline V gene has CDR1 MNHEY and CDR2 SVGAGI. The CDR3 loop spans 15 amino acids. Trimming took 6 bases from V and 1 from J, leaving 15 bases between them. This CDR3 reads CASRYLTDPNTEAFF. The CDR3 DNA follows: TGTGCCAGCAGATACCTTACAGACCCGAACACTGAAGCTTTCTTT.

In DNA, the CDR3 is TGTGCCAGCAGTTCCTCACTAGCCCGCACAGATACGCAGTATTTT. Translated: CASSSSLARTDTQYF. The chain carries TRBV27 and TRBJ2-3, with D maybe TRBD2 (6 bases). The germline V and J ends were trimmed by 4 bases and 1 base, with 12 bases remaining between them. Per the germline V gene, CDR1 is MNHEY and CDR2 is SMNVEV (reference sequence). The CDR3 covers 15 residues.

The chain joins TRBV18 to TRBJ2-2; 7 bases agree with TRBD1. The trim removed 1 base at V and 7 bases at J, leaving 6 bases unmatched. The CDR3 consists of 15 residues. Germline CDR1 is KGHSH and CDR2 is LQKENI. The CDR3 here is CASSPQTGRYGELFF. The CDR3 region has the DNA TGTGCCAGCTCACCACAGACAGGGCGGTACGGGGAGCTGTTTTTT.

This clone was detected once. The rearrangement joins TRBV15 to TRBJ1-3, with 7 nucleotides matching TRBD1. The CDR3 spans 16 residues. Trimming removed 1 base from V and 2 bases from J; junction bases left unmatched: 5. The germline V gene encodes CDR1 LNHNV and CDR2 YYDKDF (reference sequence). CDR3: CATSRGGGKAGNTIYF. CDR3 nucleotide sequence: TGTGCCACCAGCAGAGGAGGGGGCAAAGCTGGAAACACCATATATTTT.

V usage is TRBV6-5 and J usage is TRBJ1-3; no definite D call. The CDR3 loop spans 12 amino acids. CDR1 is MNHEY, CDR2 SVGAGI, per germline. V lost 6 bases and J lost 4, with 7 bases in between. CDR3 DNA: TGTGCCAGCAGCTCCGGGGGAAACACCATATATTTT. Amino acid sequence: CASSSGGNTIYF.

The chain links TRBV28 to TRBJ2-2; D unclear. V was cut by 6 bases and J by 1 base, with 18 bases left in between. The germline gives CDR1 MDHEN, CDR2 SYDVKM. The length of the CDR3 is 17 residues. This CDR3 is CASRTQVLDENTGELFF. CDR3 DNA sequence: TGTGCCAGCAGAACCCAGGTGTTAGATGAGAACACCGGGGAGCTGTTTTTT.

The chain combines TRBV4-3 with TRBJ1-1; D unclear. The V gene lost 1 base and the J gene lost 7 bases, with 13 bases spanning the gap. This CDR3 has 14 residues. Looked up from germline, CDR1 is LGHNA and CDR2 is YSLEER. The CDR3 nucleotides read TGCGCCAGCAGCCAAGTAAAGAGGTCCGTTGAAGCTTTCTTT. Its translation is CASSQVKRSVEAFF.

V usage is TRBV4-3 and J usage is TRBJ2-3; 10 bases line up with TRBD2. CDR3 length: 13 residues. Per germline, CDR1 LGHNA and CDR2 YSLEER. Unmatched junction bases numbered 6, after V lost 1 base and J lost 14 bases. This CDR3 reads CASSQVLAGRRYF. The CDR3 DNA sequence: TGCGCCAGCAGCCAAGTACTAGCGGGGAGGAGGTATTTT.

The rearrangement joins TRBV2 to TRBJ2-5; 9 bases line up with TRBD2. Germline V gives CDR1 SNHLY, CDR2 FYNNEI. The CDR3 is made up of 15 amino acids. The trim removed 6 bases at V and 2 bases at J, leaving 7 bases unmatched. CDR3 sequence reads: CASRETSGAQETQYF. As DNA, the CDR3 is TGTGCCAGCAGGGAGACTAGCGGAGCTCAAGAGACCCAGTACTTC.

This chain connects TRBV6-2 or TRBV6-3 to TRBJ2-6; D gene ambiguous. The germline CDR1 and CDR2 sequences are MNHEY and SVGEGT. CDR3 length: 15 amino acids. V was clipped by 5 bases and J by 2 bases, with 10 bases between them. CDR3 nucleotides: TGTGCCAGCAGTCACTTAAGGGCTGGGGCCAACGTCCTGACTTTC. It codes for CASSHLRAGANVLTF.

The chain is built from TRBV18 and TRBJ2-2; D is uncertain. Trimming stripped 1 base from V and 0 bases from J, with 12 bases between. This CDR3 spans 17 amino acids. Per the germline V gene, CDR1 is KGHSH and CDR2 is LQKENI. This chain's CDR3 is CASSPRHTIANTGELFF. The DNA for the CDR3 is TGTGCCAGCTCACCACGGCATACGATCGCGAACACCGGGGAGCTGTTTTTT. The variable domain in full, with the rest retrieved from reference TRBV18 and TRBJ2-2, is NAGVMQNPRHLVRRRGQEARLRCSPMKGHSHVYWYRQLPEEGLKFMVYLQKENIIDESGMPKERFSAEFPKEGPSILRIQQVVRGDSAAYFCASSPRHTIANTGELFFGEGSRLTVL.

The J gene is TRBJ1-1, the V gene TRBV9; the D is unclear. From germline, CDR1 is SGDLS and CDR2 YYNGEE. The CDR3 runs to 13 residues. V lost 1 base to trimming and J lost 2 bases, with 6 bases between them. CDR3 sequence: CASSVTSNTEAFF. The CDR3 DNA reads TGTGCCAGCAGCGTAACGAGTAACACTGAAGCTTTCTTT.

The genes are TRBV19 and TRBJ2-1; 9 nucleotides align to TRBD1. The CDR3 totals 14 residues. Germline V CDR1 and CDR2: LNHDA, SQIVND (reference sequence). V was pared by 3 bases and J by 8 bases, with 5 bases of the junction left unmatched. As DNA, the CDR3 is TGTGCCAGTAGTATGGGACAGGGTGGGGATGAGCAGTTCTTC. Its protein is CASSMGQGGDEQFF. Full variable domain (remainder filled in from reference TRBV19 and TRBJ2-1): DGGITQSPKYLFRKEGQNVTLSCEQNLNHDAMYWYRQDPGQGLRLIYYSQIVNDFQKGDIAEGYSVSREKKESFPLTVTSAQKNPTAFYLCASSMGQGGDEQFFGPGTRLTVL.

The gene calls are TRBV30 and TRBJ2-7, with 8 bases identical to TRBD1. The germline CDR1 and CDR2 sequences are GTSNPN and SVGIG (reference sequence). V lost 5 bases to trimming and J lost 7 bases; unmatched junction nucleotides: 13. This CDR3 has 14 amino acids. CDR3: CAWGNRGWAEEQYF. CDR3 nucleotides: TGTGCCTGGGGGAACAGGGGGTGGGCGGAGGAGCAGTACTTC.

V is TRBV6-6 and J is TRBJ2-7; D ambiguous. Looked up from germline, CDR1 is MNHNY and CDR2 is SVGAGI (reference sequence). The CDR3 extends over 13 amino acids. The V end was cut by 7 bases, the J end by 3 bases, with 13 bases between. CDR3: CASIQDGVYEQYF. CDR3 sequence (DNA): TGTGCCAGCATCCAGGACGGAGTCTACGAGCAGTACTTC.

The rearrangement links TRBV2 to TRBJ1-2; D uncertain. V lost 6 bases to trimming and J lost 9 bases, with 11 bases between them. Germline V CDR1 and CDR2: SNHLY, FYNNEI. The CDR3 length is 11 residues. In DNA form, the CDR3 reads TGTGCCAGCAGGAAAGGTATAAGCTACACCTTC. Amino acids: CASRKGISYTF.

CDR3 in DNA: TGTGCCAGCAGCTTGGGCCAGGGGCGGTATGAGCCCCAGCATTTT. Its translation: CASSLGQGRYEPQHF. The chain couples TRBV5-6 to TRBJ1-5; D might be TRBD1 (6 bases). Germline CDR1 and CDR2: SGHDT and YYEEEE. Trimming left V 0 bases short and J 8 bases short, with 15 bases between. The CDR3 runs 15 residues.

The CDR3 reads CASSVPGQGNSPLHF. In nucleotides, the CDR3 is TGTGCCAGCAGTGTACCGGGACAGGGTAATTCACCCCTCCACTTT. The V call is TRBV28, the J call TRBJ1-6; 9 bases are a match to TRBD1. J lost 6 bases, V lost 5 bases, and 5 bases had no gene match. The germline gives CDR1 MDHEN, CDR2 SYDVKM. The CDR3 totals 15 residues.

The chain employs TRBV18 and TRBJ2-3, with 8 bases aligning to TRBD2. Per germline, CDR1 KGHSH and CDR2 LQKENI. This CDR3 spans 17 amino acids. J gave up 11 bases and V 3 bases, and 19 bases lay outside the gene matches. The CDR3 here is CASSPTGLARRTKEQYF. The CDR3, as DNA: TGTGCCAGCTCACCCACCGGACTAGCTAGGAGGACTAAGGAGCAGTATTTT.

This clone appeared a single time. In DNA form, the CDR3 reads TGTGCCAGCAGCGTGGAGGAGGGGCTATCCTACGAGCAGTACTTC. It encodes CASSVEEGLSYEQYF. The chain uses TRBV9 and TRBJ2-7; a possible D gene is TRBD2 (6 bases). Per the germline V gene, CDR1 is SGDLS and CDR2 is YYNGEE. CDR3 length: 15 amino acids. The V end was cut by 2 bases, the J end by 1 base, with 13 bases between.

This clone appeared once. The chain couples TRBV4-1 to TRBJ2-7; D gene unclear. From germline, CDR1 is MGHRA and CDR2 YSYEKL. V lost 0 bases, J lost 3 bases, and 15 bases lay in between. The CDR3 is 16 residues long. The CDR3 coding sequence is TGCGCCAGCAGCCAAGAGGGTGGGCGGTTCCTCTACGAGCAGTACTTC. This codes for CASSQEGGRFLYEQYF.

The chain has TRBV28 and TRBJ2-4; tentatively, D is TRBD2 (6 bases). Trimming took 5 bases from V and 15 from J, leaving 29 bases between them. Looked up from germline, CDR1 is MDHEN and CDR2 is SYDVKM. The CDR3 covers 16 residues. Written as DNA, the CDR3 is TGTGCCAGCAGTCTTCCCCCGGGGGACTTGTCCCCCTTGATGTACTTC. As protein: CASSLPPGDLSPLMYF.

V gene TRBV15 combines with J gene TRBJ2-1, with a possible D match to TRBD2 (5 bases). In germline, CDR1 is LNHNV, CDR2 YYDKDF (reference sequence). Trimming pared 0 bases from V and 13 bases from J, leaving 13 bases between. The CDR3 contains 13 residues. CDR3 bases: TGTGCCACCAGCAGAGATAGCAGCGGCCCACAGTTCTTC. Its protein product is CATSRDSSGPQFF.